This TCR beta chain was sequenced in a study of human CD8 memory T cell subsets. Points from the study as a whole: Both stem-like subsets shared clonotypes with effector memory cells. However, the stem-like memory and precursor exhausted T cell repertoires overlapped with each other only minimally. There were indications from Chao1 estimates that stem-like memory T cells were more diverse than precursor exhausted T cells.

CDR3 length: 17 residues. Looked up from germline, CDR1 is LNHNV and CDR2 is YYDKDF (reference sequence). UMI-labeled 5' RACE was the method by which TCR beta libraries were made. Following a re-call of the 5' RACE reads, TCRdb has one entry per CDR3 protein and lacks DNA. The table lists about 20,000 distinct CDR3 sequences. For this clonotype: The antigen is undetermined.

The authors obtained RNA from duplicate vials, each holding more than 120,000 sorted CD8+ T cells, for every subset. This TCR derives from a human donor in good health. Sequenced input: CD8+ T cells from PBMCs. The chain uses TRBV15 and TRBJ1-2; TCRdb outputs TRBD1, but without DNA this stays unchecked. The CDR3 protein is CATSREPGDRVFGGYTF.